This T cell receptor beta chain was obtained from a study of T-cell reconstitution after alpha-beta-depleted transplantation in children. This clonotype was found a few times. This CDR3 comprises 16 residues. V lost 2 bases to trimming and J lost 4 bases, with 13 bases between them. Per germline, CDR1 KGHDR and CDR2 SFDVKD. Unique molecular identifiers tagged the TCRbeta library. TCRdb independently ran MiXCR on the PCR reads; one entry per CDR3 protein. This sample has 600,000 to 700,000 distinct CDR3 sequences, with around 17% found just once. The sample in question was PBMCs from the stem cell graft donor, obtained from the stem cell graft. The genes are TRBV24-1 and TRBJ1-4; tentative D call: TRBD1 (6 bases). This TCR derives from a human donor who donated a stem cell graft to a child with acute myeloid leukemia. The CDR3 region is CATSDSGTQFNEKLFF. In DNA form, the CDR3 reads TGTGCCACCAGTGATTCCGGGACACAATTTAATGAAAAACTGTTTTTT.